These T cell receptor beta chains were read from a single sample in a study of blood T cell repertoires in COVID-19. The repertoire was sequenced with immunoSEQ multiplex PCR; TCRdb's copy has only in-frame clones and lacks some. The sample includes roughly 73,000 clones, about four fifths of them seen just once. The sequenced sample was peripheral blood. These receptors came from a woman between 65 and 79 years old with acute or convalescent COVID-19. The CDR3 runs from the conserved cysteine through the conserved F or W. A D gene is named only where the DNA matches it firmly. Some rows have no size entry. The others give once, few or many, or a class for an expanded clone.

cdr3_aa | cdr3_nt | v_call | d_call | j_call | clone_size
CATSRAGTYNEQFF | TGTGCCACCAGCCGGGCGGGGACCTACAATGAGCAGTTCTTC | TRBV24-1 | NA | TRBJ2-1 | NA
CASSLIQQGRDGYTF | TGCGCCAGCAGCTTGATCCAGCAGGGTAGGGATGGCTACACCTTC | TRBV5-1 | NA | TRBJ1-2 | NA
CAWSTSQIASGNTIYF | TGTGCCTGGAGTACGTCACAGATAGCGTCTGGAAACACCATATATTTT | TRBV30 | NA | TRBJ1-3 | NA
CASSLGLAGSNEQFF | TGTGCCAGCAGCTTAGGGCTAGCGGGGAGTAATGAGCAGTTCTTC | TRBV11-2 | TRBD2 | TRBJ2-1 | NA
CASSGERTAKTQYF | TGTGCCAGCAGCGGAGAGAGGACAGCCAAGACCCAGTACTTC | TRBV9 | NA | TRBJ2-5 | NA
CASTPEGVAGELFF | TGTGCCAGCACTCCCGAAGGGGTGGCCGGGGAGCTGTTTTTT | TRBV28 | NA | TRBJ2-2 | once
CASSPRGTETNYGYTF | TGTGCCAGCTCACCGAGGGGGACGGAGACTAACTATGGCTACACCTTC | TRBV18 | NA | TRBJ1-2 | NA
CASSITSGPAGNAIYF | TGTGCCAGTAGTATTACGAGCGGACCGGCCGGGAACGCCATATATTTT | TRBV19 | NA | TRBJ1-3 | NA
CASSPGTGSQPQHF | TGTGCCAGCAGCCCCGGGACAGGGAGTCAGCCCCAGCATTTT | TRBV7-9 | TRBD1 | TRBJ1-5 | NA
CASSYRAGQETQYF | TGTGCCAGCAGCTATCGGGCGGGGCAAGAGACCCAGTACTTC | TRBV5-4 | NA | TRBJ2-5 | NA
CASSLGGVEQYF | TGTGCCAGCAGTTTAGGGGGGGTCGAGCAGTACTTC | TRBV28 | TRBD2 | TRBJ2-7 | once
CASSLGQGAPPRVGAFF | TGTGCCAGCAGCTTGGGACAGGGGGCCCCACCGAGGGTTGGAGCTTTCTTT | TRBV5-8 | TRBD1 | TRBJ1-1 | NA
CASSPGGATNEKLFF | TGTGCCAGCTCACCCGGGGGGGCAACTAATGAAAAACTGTTTTTT | TRBV18 | NA | TRBJ1-4 | NA
CASSLGRPLDSPLHF | TGTGCCAGCAGCTTGGGCAGGCCCTTGGATTCACCCCTCCACTTT | TRBV5-4 | NA | TRBJ1-6 | NA
CASSLYKILTGTSLVTGELFF | TGTGCCAGCAGTTTGTATAAAATCTTAACCGGGACTAGCCTTGTCACCGGGGAGCTGTTTTTT | TRBV28 | TRBD2 | TRBJ2-2 | NA
CASSEQGAKDYEQYF | TGTGCCAGCAGCGAACAGGGCGCTAAGGACTACGAGCAGTACTTC | TRBV11-2 | NA | TRBJ2-7 | many
CASSGQANEKLFF | TGTGCCAGCAGTGGACAGGCCAATGAAAAACTGTTTTTT | TRBV2 | NA | TRBJ1-4 | NA
CAIDGGQAGYTF | TGTGCCATAGACGGGGGACAGGCTGGCTACACCTTC | TRBV7-9 | TRBD1 | TRBJ1-2 | NA